Presented here are 21 T cell receptor beta chains from one specimen sequenced in a study of blood T cell repertoires in COVID-19. The protocol was immunoSEQ multiplex PCR, while the TCRdb copy is restricted to in-frame clones and leaves out a portion. This sample has tens of thousands of clones, with roughly 85% found just once. Sequenced material: peripheral blood. These receptors all stem from a human donor in a cohort sampled during active COVID-19.

This chain uses TRBV9 with TRBJ2-5; D call uncertain. The CDR3 is made up of 14 amino acids. Germline V gene sequence: CDR1 SGDLS, CDR2 YYNGEE. The V end lost 0 bases, the J end lost 2 bases, and 8 bases lay between the germline ends. CDR3 region: CASSVGPQQETQYF. The CDR3 coding sequence is TGTGCCAGCAGCGTAGGGCCGCAACAAGAGACCCAGTACTTC.

The rearrangement uses TRBV27 and TRBJ1-5, with D unresolved. This CDR3 is built from 19 residues. V was clipped by 3 bases and J by 0 bases, with 21 bases between them. Germline CDR1 MNHEY, CDR2 SMNVEV (reference sequence). CDR3 DNA: TGTGCCAGCAGTTTCTTTTCCCCTAGGAACGGCTATAGCAATCAGCCCCAGCATTTT. It codes for CASSFFSPRNGYSNQPQHF.

This clone was seen only once. The chain combines TRBV5-5 with TRBJ2-7, with 9 bases that match TRBD1. The V and J ends lost 4 bases and 3 bases, in that order; junction bases with no gene match: 8. Per germline, CDR1 SGHKS and CDR2 YYEKEE (reference sequence). There are 15 residues in the CDR3. Here the CDR3 reads CASSTGQGSFYEQYF. CDR3 coding DNA: TGTGCCAGCAGCACCGGACAGGGGAGTTTCTACGAGCAGTACTTC.

Here the CDR3 DNA reads TGTGCCTGGAGGGGGACAGGGTCCGGGGCCAACGTCCTGACTTTC. Residues: CAWRGTGSGANVLTF. The V call is TRBV30, the J call TRBJ2-6; 9 positions agree with TRBD1. This CDR3 contains 15 residues. From germline, CDR1 is GTSNPN and CDR2 SVGIG (reference sequence). Trimming at V came to 3 bases and at J to 4 bases, leaving 4 bases not matched to a gene.

This clone came up once. The chain couples TRBV7-8 to TRBJ2-2; TRBD2 agrees at 15 bases. Unmatched junction bases numbered 7, after V lost 4 bases and J lost 4 bases. Germline V gives CDR1 SGHVS, CDR2 FQNEAQ. The CDR3 covers 18 residues. This CDR3 reads CASSSPGLAGGTTGELFF. The CDR3 DNA reads as TGTGCCAGCAGCTCCCCGGGACTAGCGGGAGGTACCACCGGGGAGCTGTTTTTT.

This rearrangement joins TRBV11-3 to TRBJ2-1; D possibly corresponds to TRBD2 (6 bases). The ends were cut back, 5 bases at V and 2 bases at J, with 13 bases in the middle. Per the germline V gene, CDR1 is SGHNT and CDR2 is YENEEA. This CDR3 contains 15 residues. CDR3 nucleotide sequence: TGTGCCAGCAGCCCGGGACTTAACCCCTACAATGAGCAGTTCTTC. This translates into CASSPGLNPYNEQFF. Full variable domain (rest looked up from reference TRBV11-3 and TRBJ2-1): EAGVVQSPRYKIIEKKQPVAFWCNPISGHNTLYWYLQNLGQGPELLIRYENEEAVDDSQLPKDRFSAERLKGVDSTLKIQPAELGDSAVYLCASSPGLNPYNEQFFGPGTRLTVL.

The chain employs TRBV9 and TRBJ2-2; weak D call: TRBD2 (5 bases). V shed 0 bases and J shed 0 bases, with 9 bases lying between them. Germline CDR1 and CDR2: SGDLS and YYNGEE. The CDR3 length is 16 residues. CDR3 coding DNA: TGTGCCAGCAGCGTAGGTCCGGGAACGAACACCGGGGAGCTGTTTTTT. Protein: CASSVGPGTNTGELFF.

The V and J genes are TRBV5-1 and TRBJ2-2; TRBD2 matches at 13 bases. Germline CDR1 reads SGHRS; CDR2 reads YFSETQ. After removal of 0 bases from V and 6 bases from J, the junction contained 8 bases not matched to a gene. CDR3 length equals 18 residues. This CDR3 reads CASSLAWTSGSGAGELFF. DNA for the CDR3: TGCGCCAGCAGCTTGGCCTGGACTAGCGGGAGTGGAGCCGGGGAGCTGTTTTTT.

The chain carries TRBV19 and TRBJ2-7; D is possibly TRBD1 (5 bases). This CDR3 spans 16 amino acids. V lost 1 base to trimming and J lost 2 bases, with 15 bases between them. Germline V gene sequence: CDR1 LNHDA, CDR2 SQIVND (reference sequence). The CDR3 coding sequence is TGTGCCAGTAGTATAGGGTTAGGGGAAACGGCCTACGAGCAGTACTTC. This codes for CASSIGLGETAYEQYF.

The rearrangement joins TRBV11-2 to TRBJ2-3; 9 bases agree with TRBD2. This CDR3 has 16 residues. CDR1 is SGHAT, CDR2 FQNNGV, per germline. Unmatched junction bases numbered 5, after V lost 1 base and J lost 3 bases. In DNA, the CDR3 is TGTGCCAGCAGCTTAGGCCCTAGCGGGACAACAGATACGCAGTATTTT. Amino acids: CASSLGPSGTTDTQYF. Supplemented by reference TRBV11-2 and TRBJ2-3, the full variable domain reads EAGVAQSPRYKIIEKRQSVAFWCNPISGHATLYWYQQILGQGPKLLIQFQNNGVVDDSQLPKDRFSAERLKGVDSTLKIQPAKLEDSAVYLCASSLGPSGTTDTQYFGPGTRLTVL.

The V and J genes are TRBV5-1 and TRBJ1-5; TRBD1 aligns across 7 bases. The CDR3 extends over 16 amino acids. With 0 bases clipped from V and 6 bases from J, the junction kept 9 bases outside the gene matches. Per the germline V gene, CDR1 is SGHRS and CDR2 is YFSETQ. The CDR3 DNA sequence: TGCGCCAGCAGCTTGGTTCCACAGGGGTCCGGTCAGCCCCAGCATTTT. Translating it yields CASSLVPQGSGQPQHF.

The chain carries TRBV5-4 and TRBJ2-1, with 7 bases aligning to TRBD2. This CDR3 has 17 amino acids. V lost 4 bases, J lost 8 bases, and 18 bases stayed unmatched. The germline CDR1 and CDR2 sequences are SGHNT and YYREEE (reference sequence). The DNA for the CDR3 is TGTGCCAGCAGCCCGTCGAGCGGGACCGTTAGCGTCGATGAGCAGTTCTTC. Translating it yields CASSPSSGTVSVDEQFF.

The gene calls are TRBV18 and TRBJ2-1; D is possibly TRBD2 (6 bases). The CDR3 contains 16 residues. The germline V and J ends were trimmed by 3 bases and 7 bases, with 19 bases remaining between them. Germline V gene sequence: CDR1 KGHSH, CDR2 LQKENI. CDR3 sequence (DNA): TGTGCCAGCTCACCCCGGTTATCGGGAGATGGAAATGAGCAGTTCTTC. Its protein product is CASSPRLSGDGNEQFF.

The chain has TRBV7-9 and TRBJ1-1, with D uncertain. CDR1 SEHNR and CDR2 FQNEAQ come from the germline V gene (reference sequence). The CDR3 is made up of 13 amino acids. The V end lost 4 bases, the J end lost 2 bases, and 8 bases lay between the germline ends. The DNA for the CDR3 is TGTGCCAGCAGCTCCATAGATAACACTGAAGCTTTCTTT. Protein: CASSSIDNTEAFF.

The genes are TRBV5-6 and TRBJ2-7, with 10 positions matching TRBD1. CDR3 length equals 15 residues. Per germline, CDR1 SGHDT and CDR2 YYEEEE. Germline trimming cut 3 bases from V and 4 bases from J; bases unmatched to any gene: 7. The CDR3 is CASSYDRGRTYEQYF. The CDR3 bases are TGTGCCAGCAGCTACGACAGGGGGCGGACGTACGAGCAGTACTTC.

The chain joins TRBV4-2 to TRBJ2-5; the match to TRBD2 covers 9 bases. Unmatched junction bases numbered 9, after V lost 1 base and J lost 3 bases. The germline V gene has CDR1 LGHNA and CDR2 YNFKEQ. CDR3 length: 17 residues. The CDR3 region is CASSQVLAGAVKETQYF. In DNA form, the CDR3 reads TGTGCCAGCAGCCAAGTTTTAGCGGGAGCAGTCAAAGAGACCCAGTACTTC.

This clone occurred once. The V and J genes are TRBV6-2 or TRBV6-3 and TRBJ2-1, with D perhaps TRBD1 (6 bases). V gave up 0 bases and J gave up 5 bases, with 14 bases separating them. CDR1 and CDR2 from the germline V gene are MNHEY and SVGEGT. This CDR3 has 16 amino acids. The CDR3 DNA follows: TGTGCCAGCAGTTACTCTGGGCAGGGGATGGACAATGAGCAGTTCTTC. Its protein is CASSYSGQGMDNEQFF.

The CDR3, as DNA: TGTGCCAGCAGCTTTCTACAGTTCAACTACGAGCAGTACTTC. It yields the protein CASSFLQFNYEQYF. This chain connects TRBV12-1 to TRBJ2-7; TRBD1 was called by the table and not checked on the DNA. TRBV12-1 is annotated as a pseudogene. The CDR3 extends over 14 amino acids.

The V call is TRBV5-1, the J call TRBJ2-1, with 11 positions matching TRBD2. Germline CDR1 SGHRS, CDR2 YFSETQ. V gave up 0 bases and J gave up 7 bases; unmatched junction bases: 6. This CDR3 is built from 16 residues. The CDR3: CASSLVVLAGGNEQFF. The CDR3 region has the DNA TGCGCCAGCAGCTTGGTGGTCCTAGCGGGAGGTAATGAGCAGTTCTTC.

V gene TRBV10-3 combines with J gene TRBJ1-4; the D gene is possibly TRBD1 (6 bases). The CDR3 is 12 amino acids. Trimming pared 10 bases from V and 7 bases from J, leaving 13 bases between. Germline CDR1 and CDR2: ENHRY and SYGVKD. Written as DNA, the CDR3 is TGTGCCACAGGGGAAGGACGTGAAAAACTGTTTTTT. It yields the protein CATGEGREKLFF.

This clone has a handful of counts. V usage is TRBV19 and J usage is TRBJ2-2, with 10 bases fitting TRBD2. Germline V gives CDR1 LNHDA, CDR2 SQIVND (reference sequence). This CDR3 is 16 amino acids long. With 6 bases clipped from V and 4 bases from J, the junction kept 8 bases outside the gene matches. CDR3 in DNA: TGTGCCAGTAGGTATCAAGCGGGAGGGCCCACCGGGGAGCTGTTTTTT. Residues: CASRYQAGGPTGELFF.